This is a list of T cell receptor beta chains from one sample in a study of spatial heterogeneity in lung cancer. MiXCR, applied by TCRdb to the 5' RACE reads, yields one record per CDR3 protein. The sample lists 85,000 to 100,000 distinct CDR3 sequences, about 12% seen once, with under 50% in the top ten. The sequenced sample was PBMCs, obtained at surgery. The receptors were gathered from a male donor with early-stage non-small cell lung cancer. Each CDR3 is given without its conserved first and last residue.

TRBV19 ASSDKRKNTGELF
TRBV12-3/TRBV12-4 ASSSLGTGELF
TRBV5-1 ASSLIDRGMNTEAF
TRBV20-1 SALGGGASTDTQY
TRBV5-1 ASSYDTNYGYT
TRBV7-2 ASSSGRSQH
TRBV4-3 ASSIDRQGPYEQY
TRBV6-1 ASSENFGQGAWQPQH
TRBV28 ASSTYPGTAVNEKLF
TRBV7-2 ASSLDGYNSPLH
TRBV12-3/TRBV12-4 ASSFPGVPEAF
TRBV10-3 AIRVSGDTGELF
TRBV19 ASSTGGDYGYT
TRBV5-6 ASTQGLGQGVYEQY
TRBV19 ASSIGSEDEQF
TRBV7-8 ASSTPLQPTSGRTGELF
TRBV7-2 TSSLSTDTQY
TRBV20-1 SAPPAGRPSGYNEQF
TRBV4-2 ASSQTPAGGPYEQY
TRBV27 ASSPKGSSGNTIY
TRBV5-1 ASSLGLPNTGELF
TRBV10-3 AIAPGLVNGSPETQY
TRBV5-4 ASSLASPQDEQF
TRBV20-1 SATDPGTSGSSYEQY
TRBV6-2/TRBV6-3 ASSGVTYEQY
TRBV27 ASSPTPGGGLGGYT
TRBV11-2 ASSTGPQHSGNTIY
TRBV7-6 ASSLARGTSGYEQY
TRBV6-1 ASTRQFSPLH
TRBV7-9 ASSLATGIYNEQF
TRBV7-3 ASSLRDGTDTQY
TRBV14 ASSLSGTEYSTLH
TRBV21-1 ASSGTDDSPLH
TRBV12-3/TRBV12-4 ASSPPLNVLT
TRBV20-1 SVSSGATGELF
TRBV27 ASSLFRNTGELF
TRBV7-2 ASSLSSLREAF